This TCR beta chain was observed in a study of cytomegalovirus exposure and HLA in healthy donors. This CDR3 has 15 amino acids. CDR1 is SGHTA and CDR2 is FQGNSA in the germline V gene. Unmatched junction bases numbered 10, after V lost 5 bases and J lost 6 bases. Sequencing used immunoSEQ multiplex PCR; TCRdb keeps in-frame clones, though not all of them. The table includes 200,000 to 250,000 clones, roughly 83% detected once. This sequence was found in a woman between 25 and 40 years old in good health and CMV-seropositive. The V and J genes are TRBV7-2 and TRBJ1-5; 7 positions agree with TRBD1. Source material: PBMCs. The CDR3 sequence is CASSLDRVESQPQHF. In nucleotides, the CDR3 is TGTGCCAGCAGCCTTGACAGGGTTGAAAGTCAGCCCCAGCATTTT. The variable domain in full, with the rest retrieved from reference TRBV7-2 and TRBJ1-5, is GAGVSQSPSNKVTEKGKDVELRCDPISGHTALYWYRQSLGQGLEFLIYFQGNSAPDKSGLPSDRFSAERTGGSVSTLTIQRTQQEDSAVYLCASSLDRVESQPQHFGDGTRLSIL.